The sequence of this T cell receptor (beta chain) was determined in a study of blood T cell repertoires in COVID-19. The wider study: Samples representing acute and convalescent COVID-19 were sourced from the United States, Italy and Spain. The analysed material was cDNA or gDNA that came from T cells, B-cell-depleted T cells, or PBMCs.

Original analysis: Estimated nucleated cell counts came from reference gene primer amplification. The data were produced by immunoSEQ multiplex PCR, yet TCRdb's version contains in-frame clones alone and is incomplete. V and J calls and clone size are given by that table; D and trimming were obtained from the DNA. Altogether 90,000 to 150,000 clones are present, approximately 87% being singletons, with the ten largest covering approximately 7.2%. This clone was counted between two and nine times. CDR3 length equals 16 residues. The V gene's germline CDR1 is LGHDT and CDR2 YNNKEL (reference sequence). The germline V and J ends were trimmed by 0 bases and 5 bases, with 16 bases remaining between them.

The receptor's source is a man in his 70s who had recovered from COVID-19. V is TRBV3-1 (or the pseudogene TRBV3-2) and J is TRBJ1-2; D gene ambiguous. Sequences were obtained from peripheral blood. DNA of the CDR3: TGTGCCAGCAGCCAAGATTTCACCGGGGAAAGGTATGGCTACACCTTC. Amino acid sequence: CASSQDFTGERYGYTF.